The clone carrying this T cell receptor beta chain was picked up a small number of times. What it binds is not known. Each donor gave one heparinised blood draw averaging around 120 mL. The data derive from a study of beta chain features in type 1 diabetes. The overall study: Patients were similar to healthy donors in age and gender (as well as in cell yields). Investigators examined some 110,000,000 sorted cells across all samples.

Study outcomes and limitations: Type 1 diabetes patients showed a moderate but significant shortening of TCRB CDR3s in all four CD4+ subsets.

The sequenced template was cDNA made from the entire isolated RNA. Generated by immunoSEQ multiplex PCR, the TCRdb table keeps only in-frame clones and is missing some. The profile shows about 240,000 clones, around 14% of them singletons. Germline loops: CDR1 MRHNA, CDR2 SNTAGT. Trimming removed 0 bases at V and 1 base at J, with 8 bases between. The CDR3 contains 15 residues. The receptor was isolated from a young man with type 1 diabetes. The sample was naive CD4+ T cells from blood. The chain is built from TRBV6-4 and TRBJ2-3, with a possible D match to TRBD2 (6 bases). The CDR3 here is CASSDSPSGTDTQYF. Written as DNA, the CDR3 is TGTGCCAGCAGTGACTCGCCTAGCGGCACAGATACGCAGTATTTT.